Following are 18 T cell receptor beta chains from one sample sequenced in a study of regulatory T cells in long-lasting Graves disease. Stated time point: newly diagnosed GD, antithyroid drugs for less than 3 months. PBMC-derived RNA was used for the TCR library. Library construction for TCR beta used iRepertoire HTBI primers and Arm-PCR of CDR3 regions. TCRdb re-called the multiplex PCR reads through MiXCR, storing one row per CDR3 protein. The data hold 250,000 or so distinct CDR3 sequences, with about 19% observed a single time. The source material was peripheral blood mononuclear cells (PBMCs), sampled at new diagnosis, from a patient treated with antithyroid drugs. These receptors originate from a female donor with Graves disease.

This clonotype was picked up many times. A much larger clone differs from this one at a single base, so this may be a read error. V is TRBV7-2 and J is TRBJ2-3, with 7 nucleotides matching TRBD1. Germline V gene sequence: CDR1 SGHTA, CDR2 FQGNSA. This CDR3 has 14 residues. The CDR3 loop is CASSLLRGPDTPYF. The DNA for the CDR3 is TGTGCCAGCAGCTTATTGAGGGGGCCAGATACGCCGTATTTT.

Many counts were recorded for this clonotype. The V gene is TRBV20-1, the J gene TRBJ2-1; 10 nucleotides line up with TRBD2. Germline loops: CDR1 DFQATT, CDR2 SNEGSKA (reference sequence). The CDR3 has 15 amino acids. V trimming: 5 bases; J trimming: 2 bases; junction bases outside the gene matches: 6. CDR3 nucleotides: TGCAGTGCTGATAGCGGGAGGCCGACCTACAATGAGCAGTTCTTC. This codes for CSADSGRPTYNEQFF.

Worth noting for this clonotype: Relative to the germline gene, one junction end is altered; a read error may explain this. The V call is TRBV6-2 or TRBV6-3, the J call TRBJ1-1; 7 nucleotides align to TRBD1. The length of the CDR3 is 15 residues. Germline V gives CDR1 MNHEY, CDR2 SVGEGT. This chain's CDR3 is CAGSAGQDRKTEAFF. The CDR3 coding sequence is TGTGCCGGCAGTGCCGGACAGGATCGGAAAACTGAAGCTTTCTTT.

This clonotype was seen ten or more times. The chain has TRBV29-1 and TRBJ2-3, with D maybe TRBD2 (6 bases). Looked up from germline, CDR1 is SQVTM and CDR2 is ANQGSEA. The V end was cut by 4 bases, the J end by 0 bases, with 11 bases between. The CDR3 is made up of 14 amino acids. CDR3 nucleotides: TGCAGCGTTGCGCTAGCGCAGAGCACAGATACGCAGTATTTT. This sequence encodes CSVALAQSTDTQYF.

The rearrangement links TRBV6-5 to TRBJ1-5, with D maybe TRBD1 (5 bases). Trimming stripped 2 bases from V and 10 bases from J, with 9 bases between. CDR1 is MNHEY and CDR2 is SVGAGI in the germline V gene. The CDR3 loop spans 12 amino acids. This CDR3 reads CASSYGGGPQHF. The CDR3, as DNA: TGTGCCAGCAGTTACGGGGGAGGACCCCAGCATTTT.

This clonotype has just one count. The chain has TRBV5-5 and TRBJ2-7, with D perhaps TRBD1 (6 bases). CDR3 size: 15 residues. Trimming removed 3 bases at V and 1 base at J, with 14 bases between. Germline CDR1 reads SGHKS; CDR2 reads YYEKEE (reference sequence). The CDR3: CASSSPTGTSYEQYF. For the CDR3, the DNA is TGTGCCAGCAGCTCACCAACCGGGACATCCTACGAGCAGTACTTC.

In regard to this clonotype: A much bigger clone sits one base away, suggesting this may be a read error. The V gene is TRBV11-2, the J gene TRBJ1-4; no clear D. The CDR3 has 14 residues. Germline V gene sequence: CDR1 SGHAT, CDR2 FQNNGV. In DNA form, the CDR3 reads TGTGCCAGCAGCTTAGCAGGAGGTGGTGAAAAACTGTCTTTT. Amino acids: CASSLAGGGEKLSF.

The table lists this clonotype with many counts. This sequence joins TRBV20-1 and TRBJ2-1; 8 nucleotides match TRBD2. Germline trimming cut 0 bases from V and 4 bases from J; bases unmatched to any gene: 2. The CDR3 covers 14 residues. Germline assignment: CDR1 DFQATT and CDR2 SNEGSKA (reference sequence). The CDR3 nucleotides read TGCAGTGCTAGAGAAGCGGGAGCGTACAATGAGCAGTTCTTC. As protein: CSAREAGAYNEQFF.

This clonotype was counted many times. V usage is TRBV18 and J usage is TRBJ2-2; 7 bases are a match to TRBD1. The CDR3 has 15 residues. J gave up 1 base and V 3 bases, and 2 bases lay outside the gene matches. The V gene's germline CDR1 is KGHSH and CDR2 LQKENI. CDR3 loop: CASSPWTGNTGELFF. The DNA of the CDR3 is TGTGCCAGCTCACCCTGGACAGGGAACACCGGGGAGCTGTTTTTT.

The rearrangement joins TRBV12-3 or TRBV12-4 to TRBJ2-2; TRBD1 matches at 10 bases. CDR3 length equals 17 residues. Trimming took 5 bases from V and 1 from J; bases not matched to a gene: 7. The CDR3 here is CASSTSWTGGNTGELFF. CDR3 in DNA: TGTGCCAGCAGTACCTCTTGGACAGGGGGGAACACCGGGGAGCTGTTTTTT.

This clonotype was recorded a few times. CDR3 nucleotide sequence: TGTGCCAGTAGCCAATTCTTGTACCAAGAGACCCAGTACTTC. Its translation is CASSQFLYQETQYF. J is TRBJ2-5 and V is TRBV19, with D uncertain. This CDR3 region has 14 residues. Per the germline V gene, CDR1 is LNHDA and CDR2 is SQIVND (reference sequence). The germline V and J ends were trimmed by 6 bases and 0 bases, with 11 bases remaining between them.

The sample holds many counts of this clonotype. The chain couples TRBV6-1 to TRBJ1-6; D gene unclear. V was clipped by 6 bases and J by 0 bases, with 3 bases between them. Germline V gives CDR1 MNHNS, CDR2 SASEGT. This CDR3 region has 13 residues. The CDR3 sequence: CASRSSYNSPLHF. In DNA form, the CDR3 reads TGTGCCAGCAGGAGCTCCTATAATTCACCCCTCCACTTT.

This clonotype was counted at least ten times. The CDR3 loop reads CASRGSTSRGYTF. For the CDR3, the DNA is TGTGCCAGCAGGGGTTCTACGTCCCGTGGCTACACCTTC. The chain couples TRBV6-2 or TRBV6-3 to TRBJ1-2; D remains unclear. The CDR3 runs to 13 residues. Germline V lookup: CDR1 MNHEY, CDR2 SVGEGT. The V end lost 6 bases, the J end lost 7 bases, and 15 bases lay between the germline ends.

This chain uses TRBV30 with TRBJ1-2; D is uncertain. The CDR3 is 12 residues long. V lost 3 bases, J lost 3 bases, and 8 bases lay in between. Looked up from germline, CDR1 is GTSNPN and CDR2 is SVGIG (reference sequence). CDR3 sequence reads: CAWSPGDYGYTF. CDR3 DNA sequence: TGTGCCTGGAGCCCCGGGGACTATGGCTACACCTTC.

This clonotype has a count of ten or more. The chain combines TRBV11-2 with TRBJ1-4; D is undetermined. The CDR3 runs 14 residues. CDR1 and CDR2 from the germline V gene are SGHAT and FQNNGV. V dropped 8 bases and J dropped 3 bases, with 13 bases sitting between them. The CDR3 spells CASSPARANEKLFF. The CDR3 DNA is TGTGCCAGCTCACCGGCCAGAGCTAATGAAAAACTGTTTTTT.

This clonotype was observed at least ten times. A single base separates this from a much larger clone, so it may be a read error. The chain uses TRBV13 and TRBJ2-2; D not resolved. The germline V gene encodes CDR1 PRHDT and CDR2 FYEKMQ (reference sequence). The CDR3 is made up of 12 amino acids. The V end was cut by 1 base, the J end by 7 bases, with 4 bases between. The CDR3 DNA reads TGTGCCAGCAGCTTAGTGGTCGGGGAGCTGTTTTTT. Its protein is CASSLVVGELFF.

This clonotype was detected many times. The V call is TRBV6-5, the J call TRBJ2-7; D is undetermined. The CDR3 is 12 residues long. Trimming stripped 2 bases from V and 5 bases from J, with 7 bases between. CDR1 MNHEY and CDR2 SVGAGI come from the germline V gene. CDR3 DNA: TGTGCCAGCAGTTACCCGAATGACGAGCAGTACTTC. Protein: CASSYPNDEQYF.

The table lists this clonotype with many counts. This rearrangement joins TRBV20-1 to TRBJ2-7; TRBD2 agrees at 8 bases. V was clipped by 0 bases and J by 7 bases; unmatched bases: 5. CDR3 length: 13 residues. CDR1 and CDR2 from the germline V gene are DFQATT and SNEGSKA (reference sequence). CDR3: CSARDGTGGEQYF. CDR3 bases: TGCAGTGCTAGAGACGGCACGGGGGGGGAGCAGTACTTC.